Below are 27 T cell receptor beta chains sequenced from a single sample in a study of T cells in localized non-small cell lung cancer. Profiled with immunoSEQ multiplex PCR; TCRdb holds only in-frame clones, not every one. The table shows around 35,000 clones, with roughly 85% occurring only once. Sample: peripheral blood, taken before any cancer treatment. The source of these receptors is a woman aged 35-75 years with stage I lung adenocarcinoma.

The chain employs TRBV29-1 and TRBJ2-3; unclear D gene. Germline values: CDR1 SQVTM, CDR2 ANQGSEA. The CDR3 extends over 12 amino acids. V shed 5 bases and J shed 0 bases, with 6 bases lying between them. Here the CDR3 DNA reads TGCAGCGTTAGTGAGAGCACAGATACGCAGTATTTT. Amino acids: CSVSESTDTQYF.

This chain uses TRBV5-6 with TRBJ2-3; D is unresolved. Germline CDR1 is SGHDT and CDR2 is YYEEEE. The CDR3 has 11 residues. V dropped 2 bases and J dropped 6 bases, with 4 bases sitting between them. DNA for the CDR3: TGTGCCAGCAGCTTCGTTGATACGCAGTATTTT. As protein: CASSFVDTQYF.

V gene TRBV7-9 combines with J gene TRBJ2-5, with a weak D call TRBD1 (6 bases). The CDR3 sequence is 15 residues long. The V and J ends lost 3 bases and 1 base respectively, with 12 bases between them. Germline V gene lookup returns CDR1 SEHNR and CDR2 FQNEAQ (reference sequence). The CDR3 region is CASSFPGRGQETQYF. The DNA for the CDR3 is TGTGCCAGCAGCTTTCCGGGCAGGGGCCAAGAGACCCAGTACTTC.

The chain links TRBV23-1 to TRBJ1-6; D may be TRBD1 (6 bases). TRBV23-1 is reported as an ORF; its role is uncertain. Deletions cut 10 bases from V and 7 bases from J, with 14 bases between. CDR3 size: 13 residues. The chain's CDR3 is CAIKAGVNSPLHF. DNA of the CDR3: TGCGCCATTAAAGCAGGGGTCAATTCACCCCTCCACTTT.

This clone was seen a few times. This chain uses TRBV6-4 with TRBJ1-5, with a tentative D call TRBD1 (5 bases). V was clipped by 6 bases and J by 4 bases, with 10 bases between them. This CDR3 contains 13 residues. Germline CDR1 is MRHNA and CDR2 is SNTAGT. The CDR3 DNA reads TGTGCCAGCAGCGAGACAGATAATCAGCCCCAGCATTTT. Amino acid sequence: CASSETDNQPQHF.

The CDR3 here is CASTPGRPNTEAFF. The CDR3 DNA follows: TGCGCCAGCACCCCGGGACGACCGAACACTGAAGCTTTCTTT. This chain uses TRBV5-1 with TRBJ1-1; maybe TRBD1 (5 bases). The CDR3 consists of 14 residues. Germline lookup yields CDR1 SGHRS and CDR2 YFSETQ. Trimming took off 6 bases at V and 1 base at J, with 13 bases between the two ends.

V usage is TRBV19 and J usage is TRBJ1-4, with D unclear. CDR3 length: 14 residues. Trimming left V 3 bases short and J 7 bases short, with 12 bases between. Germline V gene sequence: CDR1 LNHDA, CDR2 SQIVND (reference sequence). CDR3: CASSINLVAEKLFF. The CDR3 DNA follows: TGTGCCAGTAGTATTAATCTAGTGGCTGAAAAACTGTTTTTT.

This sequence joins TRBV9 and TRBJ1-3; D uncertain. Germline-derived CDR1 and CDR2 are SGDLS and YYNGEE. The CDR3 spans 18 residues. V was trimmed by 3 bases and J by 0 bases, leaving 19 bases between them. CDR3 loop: CASSATDSGVPSGNTIYF. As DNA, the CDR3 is TGTGCCAGCAGCGCCACCGATTCGGGAGTCCCCTCTGGAAACACCATATATTTT.

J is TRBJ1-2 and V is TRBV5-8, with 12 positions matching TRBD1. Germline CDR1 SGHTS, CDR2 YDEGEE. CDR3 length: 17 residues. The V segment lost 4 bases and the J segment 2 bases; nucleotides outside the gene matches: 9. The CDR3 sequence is CASSPGTGGAGNYGYTF. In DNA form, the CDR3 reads TGTGCCAGCAGCCCCGGGACAGGGGGCGCCGGCAACTATGGCTACACCTTC. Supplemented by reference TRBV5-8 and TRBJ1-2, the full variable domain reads EAGVTQSPTHLIKTRGQQATLRCSPISGHTSVYWYQQALGLGLQFLLWYDEGEERNRGNFPPRFSGRQFPNYSSELNVNALELEDSALYLCASSPGTGGAGNYGYTFGSGTRLTVV.

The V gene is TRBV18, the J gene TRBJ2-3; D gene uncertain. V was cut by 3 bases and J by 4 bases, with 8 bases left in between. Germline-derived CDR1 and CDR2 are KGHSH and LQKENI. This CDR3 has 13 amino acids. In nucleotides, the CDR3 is TGTGCCAGCTCACCGGGGTCGGCAGATACGCAGTATTTT. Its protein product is CASSPGSADTQYF.

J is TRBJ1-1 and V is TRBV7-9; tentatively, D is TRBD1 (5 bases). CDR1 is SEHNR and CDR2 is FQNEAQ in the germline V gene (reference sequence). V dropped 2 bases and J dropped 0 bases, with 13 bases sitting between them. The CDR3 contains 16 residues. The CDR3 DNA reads TGTGCCAGCAGCTTACGTCAGGGTCCCCTGAACACTGAAGCTTTCTTT. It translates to CASSLRQGPLNTEAFF. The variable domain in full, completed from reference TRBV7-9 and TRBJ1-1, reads DTGVSQNPRHKITKRGQNVTFRCDPISEHNRLYWYRQTLGQGPEFLTYFQNEAQLEKSRLLSDRFSAERPKGSFSTLEIQRTEQGDSAMYLCASSLRQGPLNTEAFFGQGTRLTVV.

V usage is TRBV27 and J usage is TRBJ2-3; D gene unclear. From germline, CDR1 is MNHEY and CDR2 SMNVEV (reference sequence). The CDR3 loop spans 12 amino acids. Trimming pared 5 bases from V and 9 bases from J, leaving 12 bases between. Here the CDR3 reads CASSPRRGTQYF. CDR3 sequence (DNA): TGTGCCAGCAGTCCCCGTCGTGGAACGCAGTATTTT.

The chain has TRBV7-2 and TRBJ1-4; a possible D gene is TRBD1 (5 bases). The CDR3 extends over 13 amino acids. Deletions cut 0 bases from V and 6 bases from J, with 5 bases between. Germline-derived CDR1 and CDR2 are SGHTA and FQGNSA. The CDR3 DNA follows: TGTGCCAGCAGCTTAGCAGGGGATGAAAAACTGTTTTTT. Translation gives CASSLAGDEKLFF.

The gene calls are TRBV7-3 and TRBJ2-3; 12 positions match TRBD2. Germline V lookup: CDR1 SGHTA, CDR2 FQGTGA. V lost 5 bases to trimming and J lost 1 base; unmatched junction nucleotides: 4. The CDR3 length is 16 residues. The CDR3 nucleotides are TGTGCCAGCAGCCCTCGACTAGCGGGGGGCACAGATACGCAGTATTTT. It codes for CASSPRLAGGTDTQYF.

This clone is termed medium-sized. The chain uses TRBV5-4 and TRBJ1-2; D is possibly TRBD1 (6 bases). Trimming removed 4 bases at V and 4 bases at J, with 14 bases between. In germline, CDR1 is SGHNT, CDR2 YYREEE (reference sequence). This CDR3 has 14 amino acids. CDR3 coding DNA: TGTGCCAGCAGCACATCAACAGGGACCTATGGCTACACCTTC. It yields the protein CASSTSTGTYGYTF.

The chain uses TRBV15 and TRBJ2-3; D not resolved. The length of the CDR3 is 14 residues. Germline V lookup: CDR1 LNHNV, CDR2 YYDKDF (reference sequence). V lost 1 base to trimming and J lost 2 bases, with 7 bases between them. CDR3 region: CATSRGLDTDTQYF. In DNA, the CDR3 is TGTGCCACCAGCAGAGGGCTGGACACAGATACGCAGTATTTT.

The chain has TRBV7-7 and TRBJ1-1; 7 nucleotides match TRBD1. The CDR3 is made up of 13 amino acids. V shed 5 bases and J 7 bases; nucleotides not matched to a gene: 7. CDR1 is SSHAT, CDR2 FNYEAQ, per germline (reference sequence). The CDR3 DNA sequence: TGTGCCAGCAGCGTACGACGGGACAGTGAAGCTTTCTTT. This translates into CASSVRRDSEAFF.

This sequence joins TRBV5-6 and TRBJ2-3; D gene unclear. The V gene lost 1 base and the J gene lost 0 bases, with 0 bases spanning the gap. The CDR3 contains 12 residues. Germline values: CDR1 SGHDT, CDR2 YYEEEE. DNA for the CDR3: TGTGCCAGCAGCTTGAGCACAGATACGCAGTATTTT. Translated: CASSLSTDTQYF. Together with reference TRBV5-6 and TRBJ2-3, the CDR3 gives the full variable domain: DAGVTQSPTHLIKTRGQQVTLRCSPKSGHDTVSWYQQALGQGPQFIFQYYEEEERQRGNFPDRFSGHQFPNYSSELNVNALLLGDSALYLCASSLSTDTQYFGPGTRLTVL.

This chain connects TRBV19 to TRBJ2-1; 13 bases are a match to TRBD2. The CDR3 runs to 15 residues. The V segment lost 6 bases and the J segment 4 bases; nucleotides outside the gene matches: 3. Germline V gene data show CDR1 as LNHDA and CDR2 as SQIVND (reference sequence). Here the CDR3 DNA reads TGTGCCAGTAGCCTACTAGCGGGGGGGTACAATGAGCAGTTCTTC. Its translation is CASSLLAGGYNEQFF.

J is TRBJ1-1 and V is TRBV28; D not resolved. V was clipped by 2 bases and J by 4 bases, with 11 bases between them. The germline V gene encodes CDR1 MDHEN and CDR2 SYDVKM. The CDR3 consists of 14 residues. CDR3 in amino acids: CASSLSWAATEAFF. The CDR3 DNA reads TGTGCCAGCAGTTTAAGTTGGGCCGCCACTGAAGCTTTCTTT.

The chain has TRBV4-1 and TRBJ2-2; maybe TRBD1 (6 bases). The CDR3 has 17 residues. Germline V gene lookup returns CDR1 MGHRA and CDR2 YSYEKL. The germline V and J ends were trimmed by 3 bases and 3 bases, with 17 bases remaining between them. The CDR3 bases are TGCGCCAGCAGCCAGGAGGAAATAACAGGGTACACCGGGGAGCTGTTTTTT. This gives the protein CASSQEEITGYTGELFF.

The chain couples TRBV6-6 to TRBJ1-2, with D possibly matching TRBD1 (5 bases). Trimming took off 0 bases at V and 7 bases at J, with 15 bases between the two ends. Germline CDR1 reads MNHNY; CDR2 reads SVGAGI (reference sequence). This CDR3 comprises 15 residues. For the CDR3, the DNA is TGTGCCAGCAGTTACTCGCCAGAATGGGGCCCTGGCTACACCTTC. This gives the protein CASSYSPEWGPGYTF.

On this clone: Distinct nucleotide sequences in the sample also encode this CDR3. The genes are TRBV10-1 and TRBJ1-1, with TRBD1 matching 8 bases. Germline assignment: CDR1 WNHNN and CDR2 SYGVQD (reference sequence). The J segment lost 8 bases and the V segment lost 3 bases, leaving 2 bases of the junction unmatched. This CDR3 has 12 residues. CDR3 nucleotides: TGCGCCAGCAGTGAAGGACAGGGAGAAGCTTTCTTT. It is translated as CASSEGQGEAFF.

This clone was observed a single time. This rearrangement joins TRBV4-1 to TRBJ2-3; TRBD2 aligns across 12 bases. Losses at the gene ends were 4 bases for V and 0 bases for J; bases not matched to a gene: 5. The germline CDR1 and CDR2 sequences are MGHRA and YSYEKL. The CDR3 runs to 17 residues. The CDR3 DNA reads TGCGCCAGCAGCCCAACCGGGACTAGCGGGAGCACAGATACGCAGTATTTT. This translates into CASSPTGTSGSTDTQYF.

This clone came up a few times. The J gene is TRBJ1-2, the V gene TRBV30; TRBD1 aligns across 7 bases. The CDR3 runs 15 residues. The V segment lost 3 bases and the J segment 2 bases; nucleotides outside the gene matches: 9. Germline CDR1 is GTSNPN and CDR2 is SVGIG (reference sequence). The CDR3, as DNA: TGTGCCTGGAGGGGACAGTCAACCCCAAACTATGGCTACACCTTC. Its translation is CAWRGQSTPNYGYTF.

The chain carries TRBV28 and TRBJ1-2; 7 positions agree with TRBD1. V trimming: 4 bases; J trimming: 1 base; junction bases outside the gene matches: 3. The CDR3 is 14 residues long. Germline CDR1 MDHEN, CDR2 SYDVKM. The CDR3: CASSWYRGNYGYTF. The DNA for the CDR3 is TGTGCCAGCAGTTGGTACAGGGGTAACTATGGCTACACCTTC.

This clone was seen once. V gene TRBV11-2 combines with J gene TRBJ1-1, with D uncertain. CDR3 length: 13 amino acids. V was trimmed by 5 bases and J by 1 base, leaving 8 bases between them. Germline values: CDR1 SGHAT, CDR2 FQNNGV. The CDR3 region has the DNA TGTGCCAGCAGCCGGACGGGGAACACTGAAGCTTTCTTT. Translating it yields CASSRTGNTEAFF.